The TCR delta chain described here comes from a study of γδ T cells in repeated Plasmodium falciparum infection. Study information: Donors were malaria-exposed Malian children or age- and gender-matched Australian children. Malaria-naive adults were infected with P. falciparum NF54 four times over around 600 days. Malian gammadelta TCRs were studied during no-transmission periods and across acute malaria episodes.

TCRdb redid the clone calls on the multiplex PCR reads with CATT. This sample has about 50,000 delta-chain clones, with about 1.9% found just once. Germline CDR1 and CDR2: TSWWSYY and QGS. The CDR3 totals 13 residues. In this sample, this clone turned up many times. Its specificity is not known. The likely explanation is a read error, given a far larger clone one base away. At the DNA level, this CDR3 is encoded by other sequences in the same sample as well. Vgamma9/Vdelta2+ and Vdelta2-negative gammadelta T cells were flow-sorted from PBMC for bulk sequencing. Broader study findings: Vdelta2-negative gammadelta repertoires appeared less diverse and less shared in Malian than Australian children.

Sequences were obtained from gamma-delta T cells from blood. The source of this sequence is a pool of human donors (malaria-infected and uninfected, not separated). V is TRDV1 and J is TRDJ1; D is unclear. CDR3 loop: CALGRLRPDKLIF. CDR3 coding DNA: TGTGCTCTTGGGCGCCTAAGGCCCGATAAACTCATCTTC.